This note documents a single T cell receptor (beta chain) sequence. Generated by immunoSEQ multiplex PCR, the TCRdb table keeps only in-frame clones and is missing some. The sample carries about 70,000 clones, 92% recorded once. These data originate in a study of technical replicates of blood from a few donors. This CDR3 comprises 15 residues. V gave up 3 bases and J gave up 1 base; unmatched junction bases: 5. Germline V gene data show CDR1 as SGDLS and CDR2 as YYNGEE. The sequenced material came from T cells isolated from PBMCs. The rearrangement uses TRBV9 and TRBJ2-7, with TRBD1 matching 9 bases. The TCR sequence derives from a human donor in good health. Here the CDR3 DNA reads TGTGCCAGCAGCGGGTGGACAGGGGAGTCCTACGAGCAGTACTTC. It is translated as CASSGWTGESYEQYF.